This paragraph reports one T cell receptor beta chain. Its cognate antigen is unknown. This sample was included in a study of T cell responses to AZD1222 COVID-19 vaccine. The CDR3 totals 20 residues. Unmatched junction bases numbered 18, after V lost 5 bases and J lost 2 bases. The germline gives CDR1 MGHRA, CDR2 YSYEKL. Study results and caveats: White British ancestry dominated among donors, who included more females, and clonal diversity was possibly underestimated. Close to half of spike-specific TCRs reportedly recognize unmutated variant regions. Breadth and depth of Spike-specific TCRs rose after two AZD1222 doses.

Sequencing used immunoSEQ multiplex PCR; TCRdb keeps in-frame clones, though not all of them. This table has 68,000 or so clones, around nine tenths appearing once. This receptor was obtained from an adult in good health. The chain recombines TRBV4-1 with TRBJ2-1; 10 bases are a match to TRBD2. Sequencing was performed on peripheral blood, taken on day 0 of AZD1222 vaccination. The CDR3 sequence: CASSGPTGLATPRAYNEQFF. The DNA of the CDR3 is TGCGCCAGCAGCGGCCCGACGGGACTAGCGACTCCCCGGGCCTACAATGAGCAGTTCTTC.